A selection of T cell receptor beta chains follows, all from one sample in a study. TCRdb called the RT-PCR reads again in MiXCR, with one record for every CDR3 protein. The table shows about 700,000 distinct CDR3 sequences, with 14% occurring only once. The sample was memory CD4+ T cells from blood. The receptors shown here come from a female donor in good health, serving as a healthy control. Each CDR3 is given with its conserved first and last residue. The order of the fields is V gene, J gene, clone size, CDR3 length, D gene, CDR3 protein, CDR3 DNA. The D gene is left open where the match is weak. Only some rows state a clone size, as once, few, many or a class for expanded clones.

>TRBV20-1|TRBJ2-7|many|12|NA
CSARAQDSEQYF
TGCAGTGCTAGAGCACAGGACTCCGAGCAGTACTTC
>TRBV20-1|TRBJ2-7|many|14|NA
CSAPRRSGSYEQYF
TGCAGTGCTCCTCGTAGATCTGGGAGCTACGAGCAGTACTTC
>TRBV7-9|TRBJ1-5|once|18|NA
CASTNRPQDGVSNQPQHF
TGTGCCAGCACCAACAGGCCCCAGGACGGCGTAAGCAATCAGCCCCAGCATTTT
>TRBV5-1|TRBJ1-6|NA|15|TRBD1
CASSEQGGGYSPLHF
TGCGCCAGCAGCGAACAGGGGGGTGGGTATTCACCCCTCCACTTT
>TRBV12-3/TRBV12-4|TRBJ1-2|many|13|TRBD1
CASKEGAHDGYTF
TGTGCCAGCAAGGAGGGGGCGCATGATGGCTACACCTTC
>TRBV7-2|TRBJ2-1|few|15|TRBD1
CASTQQSRRGNEQFF
TGTGCCAGCACCCAGCAAAGCCGCAGGGGGAATGAGCAGTTCTTC
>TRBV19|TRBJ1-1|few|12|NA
CATRNRVTEAFF
TGTGCCACCCGAAACAGGGTCACTGAAGCTTTCTTT
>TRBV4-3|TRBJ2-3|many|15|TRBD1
CASSRSGTGTDTQYF
TGCGCCAGCAGCCGATCCGGGACAGGCACAGATACGCAGTATTTT
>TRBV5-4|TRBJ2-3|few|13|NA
CASSYKGTDTQYF
TGTGCCAGCAGCTACAAGGGGACAGATACGCAGTATTTT
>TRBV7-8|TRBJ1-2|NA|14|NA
CASSLSVQAYGYTF
TGTGCCAGCAGCTTATCGGTCCAAGCCTATGGCTACACCTTC
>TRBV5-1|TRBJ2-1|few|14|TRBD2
CASSLANSGNEQFF
TGCGCCAGCAGCTTAGCAAATAGCGGGAATGAGCAGTTCTTC
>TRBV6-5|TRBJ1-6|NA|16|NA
CASSPATGFPNSPLHF
TGTGCCAGCAGCCCCGCGACGGGGTTTCCCAATTCACCCCTCCACTTT
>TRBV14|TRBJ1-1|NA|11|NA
CASSQQGEAFF
TGTGCCAGCAGCCAACAGGGTGAAGCTTTCTTT
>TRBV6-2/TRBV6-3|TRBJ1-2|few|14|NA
CASSYGGGVYGYTF
TGTGCCAGCAGTTACGGGGGGGGCGTCTATGGCTACACCTTC
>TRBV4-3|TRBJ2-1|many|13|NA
CASSQVAEAEQFF
TGCGCCAGCAGCCAAGTTGCAGAGGCTGAGCAGTTCTTC
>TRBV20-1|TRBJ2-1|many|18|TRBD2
CSARHWTSGTHGYNEQFF
TGCAGTGCTAGGCATTGGACTAGCGGGACCCACGGCTACAATGAGCAGTTCTTC
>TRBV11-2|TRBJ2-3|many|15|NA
CASSFVRDIGDTQYF
TGTGCCAGCAGCTTTGTGCGGGACATTGGAGATACGCAGTATTTT
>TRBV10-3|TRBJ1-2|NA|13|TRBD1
CAINEQGNYGYTF
TGTGCCATCAACGAACAGGGGAACTATGGCTACACCTTC
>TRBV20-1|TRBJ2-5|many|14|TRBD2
CSAIGGEDQETQYF
TGCAGTGCTATCGGGGGGGAGGACCAAGAGACCCAGTACTTC
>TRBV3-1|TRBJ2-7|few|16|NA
CASSRGQGTHSYEQYF
TGTGCCAGCAGCCGCGGGCAGGGGACACACTCCTACGAGCAGTACTTC
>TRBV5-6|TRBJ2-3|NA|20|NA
CASSLVPSPEPSRSTDTQYF
TGTGCCAGCAGCTTGGTCCCTAGCCCTGAACCCTCTAGGAGCACAGATACGCAGTATTTT
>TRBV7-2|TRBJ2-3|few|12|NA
CASSYDPATQYF
TGTGCCAGCAGCTACGACCCGGCTACGCAGTATTTT
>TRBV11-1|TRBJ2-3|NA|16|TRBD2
CASSLRTSGIVDTQYF
TGTGCCAGCAGCCTGCGAACTAGCGGGATCGTAGATACGCAGTATTTT
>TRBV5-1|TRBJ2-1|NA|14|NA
CASSSYKGGNEQFF
TGCGCCAGCAGCTCCTACAAAGGCGGGAATGAGCAGTTCTTC
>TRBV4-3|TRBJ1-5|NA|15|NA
CASSQEWGSGQPQHF
TGCGCCAGCAGCCAAGAATGGGGTTCAGGTCAGCCCCAGCATTTT
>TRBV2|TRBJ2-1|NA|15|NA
CASTRSQGGYNEQFF
TGTGCCAGCACCAGGTCGCAGGGCGGGTACAATGAGCAGTTCTTC
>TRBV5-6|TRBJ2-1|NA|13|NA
CASSRERGETQFF
TGTGCCAGCAGTCGAGAGAGGGGGGAGACCCAGTTCTTC
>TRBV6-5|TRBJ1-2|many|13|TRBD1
CASSYSGQDGYTF
TGTGCCAGCAGTTACTCGGGACAGGACGGCTACACCTTC
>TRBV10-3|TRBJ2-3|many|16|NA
CAISKDSTPSTDTQYF
TGTGCCATCAGTAAGGACTCCACTCCGAGCACAGATACGCAGTATTTT
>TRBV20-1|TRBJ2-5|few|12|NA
CSARSRQETQYF
TGCAGTGCTAGAAGTCGGCAAGAGACCCAGTACTTC
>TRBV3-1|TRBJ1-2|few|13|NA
CASSQRLNYGYTF
TGTGCCAGCAGCCAAAGGCTTAACTATGGCTACACCTTC
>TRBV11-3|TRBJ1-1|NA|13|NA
CASSFNLDAEAFF
TGTGCCAGCAGCTTCAATTTGGACGCTGAAGCTTTCTTT
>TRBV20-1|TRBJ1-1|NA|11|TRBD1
CSAYGQVGAFF
TGCAGTGCCTACGGACAGGTTGGAGCTTTCTTT
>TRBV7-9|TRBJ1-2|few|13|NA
CASSPGTQYGYTF
TGTGCCAGCAGCCCAGGAACTCAATATGGCTACACCTTC
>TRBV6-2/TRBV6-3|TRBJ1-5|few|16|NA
CASSPASAISNQPQHF
TGTGCCAGCAGTCCAGCCTCAGCGATTAGCAATCAGCCCCAGCATTTT
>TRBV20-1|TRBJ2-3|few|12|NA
CSAPHLTDTQYF
TGCAGTGCCCCCCACCTCACAGATACGCAGTATTTT
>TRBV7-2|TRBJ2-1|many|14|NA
CASSSPPLYRRGFF
TGTGCCAGCAGCTCGCCGCCCCTTTACAGGAGAGGGTTCTTC
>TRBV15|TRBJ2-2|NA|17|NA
CATSRGRGPTNTGELFF
TGTGCCACCAGCAGAGGAAGGGGACCAACGAACACCGGGGAGCTGTTTTTT
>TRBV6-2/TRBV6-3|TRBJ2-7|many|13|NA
CASRRDVSYEQYF
TGTGCCAGCAGACGGGACGTCTCCTACGAGCAGTACTTC
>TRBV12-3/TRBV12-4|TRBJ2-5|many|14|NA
CASSSTGFGETQYF
TGTGCCAGCAGTTCTACAGGGTTCGGGGAGACCCAGTACTTC
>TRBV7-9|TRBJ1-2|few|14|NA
CASSLGGLDYGYTF
TGTGCCAGCAGCTTAGGGGGGCTCGACTATGGCTACACCTTC
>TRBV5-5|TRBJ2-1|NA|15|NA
CASSTLGGTYNEQFF
TGTGCCAGCAGCACCCTAGGGGGGACCTACAATGAGCAGTTCTTC
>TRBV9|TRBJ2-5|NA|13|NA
CASSSAGPETQYF
TGTGCCAGCAGCTCGGCGGGGCCAGAGACCCAGTACTTC
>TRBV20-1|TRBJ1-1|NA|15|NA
CSARNPGQGHTEAFF
TGCAGTGCTAGAAACCCCGGTCAAGGGCACACTGAAGCTTTCTTT
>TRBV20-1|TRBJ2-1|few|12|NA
CSASGADFGQFF
TGCAGTGCTAGCGGAGCGGATTTTGGGCAGTTCTTC
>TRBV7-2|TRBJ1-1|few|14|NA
CASNPGTMNTEAFF
TGTGCCAGCAACCCAGGGACGATGAACACTGAAGCTTTCTTT
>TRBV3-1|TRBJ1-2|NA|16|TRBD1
CASSQLPGGEGYGYTF
TGTGCCAGCAGCCAACTCCCAGGGGGGGAAGGGTATGGCTACACCTTC
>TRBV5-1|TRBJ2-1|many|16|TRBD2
CASSALTSGAYNEQFF
TGCGCCAGCAGCGCACTGACTAGCGGGGCCTACAATGAGCAGTTCTTC
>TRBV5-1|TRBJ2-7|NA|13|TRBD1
CASRPGTGTEQYF
TGCGCCAGCCGGCCCGGGACAGGGACCGAGCAGTACTTC
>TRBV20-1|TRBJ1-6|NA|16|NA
CSASEDKRSYNSPLHF
TGCAGTGCTAGTGAGGACAAGCGCTCCTATAATTCACCCCTCCACTTT
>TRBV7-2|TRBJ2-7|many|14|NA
CASSDRDGPYEQYF
TGTGCCAGCAGCGACCGGGACGGCCCGTACGAGCAGTACTTC
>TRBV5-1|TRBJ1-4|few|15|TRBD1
CASSVSGTANEKLFF
TGCGCCAGCAGCGTGTCCGGGACAGCTAATGAAAAACTGTTTTTT
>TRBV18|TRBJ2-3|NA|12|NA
CASQGTSDTQYF
TGTGCCAGCCAGGGGACGAGCGATACGCAGTATTTT
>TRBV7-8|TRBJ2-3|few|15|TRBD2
CASSSSGGRSDTQYF
TGTGCCAGCAGCTCCTCGGGGGGGAGGTCGGATACGCAGTATTTT
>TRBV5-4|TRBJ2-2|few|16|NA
CASSGAPPGGPGELFF
TGTGCCAGCAGCGGAGCCCCCCCGGGGGGCCCCGGGGAGCTGTTTTTT
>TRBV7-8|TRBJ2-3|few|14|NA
CASSRSPRTDTQYF
TGTGCCAGCAGCAGGTCACCGCGCACAGATACGCAGTATTTT
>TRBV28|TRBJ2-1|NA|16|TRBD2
CASSAGLAGGINEQFF
TGTGCCAGCAGTGCGGGACTAGCGGGAGGGATCAATGAGCAGTTCTTC
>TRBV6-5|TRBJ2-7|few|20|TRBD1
CASSLLSRWGQAITTYEQYF
TGTGCCAGCAGTCTATTGTCCCGGTGGGGACAGGCTATTACCACCTACGAGCAGTACTTC
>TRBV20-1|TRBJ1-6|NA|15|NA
CSANQGRGYNSPLHF
TGCAGTGCCAACCAAGGAAGGGGGTATAATTCACCCCTCCACTTT
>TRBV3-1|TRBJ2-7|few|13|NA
CASSSIRDNEQYF
TGTGCCAGCAGCTCCATCAGGGATAACGAGCAGTACTTC